The 18 T cell receptor beta chains in this list originate from one sample, sequenced in a study of cytomegalovirus exposure and HLA in healthy donors. 60 Vbeta and 13 Jbeta primers were used in PCR. Repertoires were generated with immunoSEQ multiplex PCR, while TCRdb's copy carries only in-frame clones and drops some. Found here are some 120,000 clones, roughly 78% of them singletons; the top ten hold around 3%. What was sequenced was PBMCs. The receptors here all came from a male donor in good health and CMV-seronegative.

The rearrangement links TRBV2 to TRBJ2-7; no clear D gene. Germline lookup yields CDR1 SNHLY and CDR2 FYNNEI. V was clipped by 5 bases and J by 7 bases, with 24 bases between them. CDR3 length: 16 amino acids. CDR3: CASSSARGINSPEQYF. The DNA for the CDR3 is TGTGCCAGCAGTTCAGCACGAGGTATAAATTCGCCGGAGCAGTACTTC.

The J gene is TRBJ2-3, the V gene TRBV19, with 12 nucleotides matching TRBD2. With V trimmed by 4 bases and J by 5 bases, 10 bases remained unmatched. The V gene's germline CDR1 is LNHDA and CDR2 SQIVND (reference sequence). The CDR3 covers 17 residues. This CDR3 is CASSNHASGRAGDTQYF. CDR3 DNA: TGTGCCAGTAGTAACCACGCTAGCGGGAGGGCCGGAGATACGCAGTATTTT.

J is TRBJ1-1 and V is TRBV6-5; the D is unclear. Between the trimmed V and J ends, which lost 3 bases and 8 bases, there was a span of 7 bases. The CDR3 length is 11 residues. Per the germline V gene, CDR1 is MNHEY and CDR2 is SVGAGI. CDR3 sequence: CASSYGREAFF. Here the CDR3 DNA reads TGTGCCAGCAGTTATGGGAGAGAAGCTTTCTTT.

The chain combines TRBV19 with TRBJ1-1, with 9 bases identical to TRBD1. V gave up 4 bases and J gave up 4 bases; unmatched junction bases: 7. The germline V gene has CDR1 LNHDA and CDR2 SQIVND (reference sequence). The CDR3 is 15 residues long. CDR3 protein: CASSNPATGGTEAFF. CDR3 sequence (DNA): TGTGCCAGTAGTAACCCCGCGACAGGGGGCACTGAAGCTTTCTTT.

The chain has TRBV30 and TRBJ2-5; 9 bases fit TRBD1. V lost 1 base and J lost 5; bases outside the gene matches: 2. The CDR3 loop spans 13 amino acids. CDR1 and CDR2 from the germline V gene are GTSNPN and SVGIG (reference sequence). The chain's CDR3 is CAWSGTGDETQYF. The DNA for the CDR3 is TGTGCCTGGAGTGGGACAGGGGACGAGACCCAGTACTTC.

The table lists this clone with a few counts. J is TRBJ1-2 and V is TRBV7-2; a weak D match, TRBD1 (5 bases). Germline CDR1 and CDR2: SGHTA and FQGNSA. V was cut by 5 bases and J by 8 bases, with 21 bases left in between. The CDR3 consists of 15 residues. DNA of the CDR3: TGTGCCAGCAGCCCGGGGGTTATTATAGGGTTGGGCTACACCTTC. Translating it yields CASSPGVIIGLGYTF.

The chain is built from TRBV7-9 and TRBJ1-1; TRBD1 is a possible D gene (6 bases). Trimming took 4 bases from V and 3 from J, leaving 6 bases between them. CDR1 is SEHNR and CDR2 is FQNEAQ in the germline V gene (reference sequence). This CDR3 has 12 residues. The CDR3 DNA sequence: TGTGCCAGCAGCTACAGGGACACTGAAGCTTTCTTT. Protein: CASSYRDTEAFF.

The chain combines TRBV11-2 with TRBJ2-3, with 9 bases lining up with TRBD2. V gave up 3 bases and J gave up 2 bases; unmatched junction bases: 6. CDR1 is SGHAT and CDR2 is FQNNGV in the germline V gene. The CDR3 is 16 amino acids. The CDR3 loop reads CASSFGAGGNTDTQYF. CDR3 DNA sequence: TGTGCCAGCAGCTTCGGGGCGGGGGGGAACACAGATACGCAGTATTTT. Full variable domain (missing parts from reference TRBV11-2 and TRBJ2-3): EAGVAQSPRYKIIEKRQSVAFWCNPISGHATLYWYQQILGQGPKLLIQFQNNGVVDDSQLPKDRFSAERLKGVDSTLKIQPAKLEDSAVYLCASSFGAGGNTDTQYFGPGTRLTVL.

This chain uses TRBV7-9 with TRBJ2-3, with 10 bases identical to TRBD1. Germline V gene sequence: CDR1 SEHNR, CDR2 FQNEAQ (reference sequence). The CDR3 totals 16 residues. The trim removed 5 bases at V and 9 bases at J, leaving 14 bases unmatched. In DNA, the CDR3 is TGTGCCAGCAGCCCTCATTCGGGACAGGGGCTCATCACGCAGTATTTT. Translation gives CASSPHSGQGLITQYF. Using reference TRBV7-9 and TRBJ2-3 for the parts outside the CDR3, the full variable domain is DTGVSQNPRHKITKRGQNVTFRCDPISEHNRLYWYRQTLGQGPEFLTYFQNEAQLEKSRLLSDRFSAERPKGSFSTLEIQRTEQGDSAMYLCASSPHSGQGLITQYFGPGTRLTVL.

J is TRBJ2-7 and V is TRBV7-2; D ambiguous. Germline values: CDR1 SGHTA, CDR2 FQGNSA. The V end was cut by 4 bases, the J end by 3 bases, with 10 bases between. The CDR3 has 13 amino acids. CDR3 coding DNA: TGTGCCAGCAGCTCGTGGCCCCTCTACGAGCAGTACTTC. Translation: CASSSWPLYEQYF.

The chain's CDR3 is CASSPAGAGGSEQYF. The DNA for the CDR3 is TGTGCCAGCAGCCCCGCTGGGGCGGGAGGAAGCGAGCAGTACTTC. This chain connects TRBV5-6 to TRBJ2-7, with 8 bases matching TRBD2. This CDR3 is 15 amino acids long. Trimming took 4 bases from V and 6 from J; bases not matched to a gene: 12. CDR1 SGHDT and CDR2 YYEEEE come from the germline V gene.

This sequence joins TRBV2 and TRBJ1-1; the D is unclear. Germline V CDR1 and CDR2: SNHLY, FYNNEI. This CDR3 is built from 14 residues. V was shortened by 11 bases and J by 2 bases, with 18 bases between the two germline ends. The CDR3 DNA reads TGTGCCGGAAGGTATGAACGGGTAAACACTGAAGCTTTCTTT. Translating it yields CAGRYERVNTEAFF.

This rearrangement joins TRBV5-1 to TRBJ2-7; weak D call: TRBD1 (6 bases). The V and J ends lost 4 bases and 0 bases respectively, with 11 bases between them. Germline V gene lookup returns CDR1 SGHRS and CDR2 YFSETQ. This CDR3 is built from 14 residues. In DNA form, the CDR3 reads TGCGCCAGCAGCCCAAGGACAGACTCCTACGAGCAGTACTTC. As protein: CASSPRTDSYEQYF.

The chain employs TRBV19 and TRBJ1-6; perhaps TRBD1 as D (6 bases). The V end lost 6 bases, the J end lost 6 bases, and 18 bases lay between the germline ends. The CDR3 has 16 residues. Germline-derived CDR1 and CDR2 are LNHDA and SQIVND (reference sequence). The CDR3 DNA reads as TGTGCCAGTAGCACCACAGGGTTCCCCTCTAATTCACCCCTCCACTTT. Translated: CASSTTGFPSNSPLHF.

This clone came up a few times. The V gene is TRBV28, the J gene TRBJ1-2; 7 bases line up with TRBD1. The CDR3 loop spans 17 amino acids. J gave up 4 bases and V 5 bases, and 16 bases lay outside the gene matches. Germline V lookup: CDR1 MDHEN, CDR2 SYDVKM. CDR3 in amino acids: CASSPHTQTGPGYGYTF. In nucleotides, the CDR3 is TGTGCCAGCAGTCCTCATACCCAGACAGGGCCAGGCTATGGCTACACCTTC.

J is TRBJ1-2 and V is TRBV11-2, with D unclear. Deletions cut 6 bases from V and 4 bases from J, with 15 bases between. The CDR3 loop spans 14 amino acids. CDR1 is SGHAT and CDR2 is FQNNGV in the germline V gene. CDR3: CASRSTRGSYGYTF. In nucleotides, the CDR3 is TGTGCCAGCAGGTCGACACGAGGGTCCTATGGCTACACCTTC.

This chain connects TRBV6-6 to TRBJ1-6; TRBD1 aligns across 7 bases. After removal of 4 bases from V and 0 bases from J, the junction contained 0 bases not matched to a gene. Germline-derived CDR1 and CDR2 are MNHNY and SVGAGI (reference sequence). CDR3 length: 15 amino acids. CDR3 residues: CASSWDSSYNSPLHF. In DNA, the CDR3 is TGTGCCAGCAGTTGGGACAGCTCCTATAATTCACCCCTCCACTTT.

V is TRBV12-2 and J is TRBJ2-7; the DNA was not compared with TRBD2, the D call given in the table. TRBV12-2 is shown as a pseudogene. This CDR3 is built from 16 residues. The CDR3 loop reads CASRCPGTSNSYEQYF. The CDR3 nucleotides read TGTGCAAGTCGCTGCCCCGGGACTAGTAACTCCTACGAGCAGTACTTC.